What follows are 21 T cell receptor beta chains derived from one specimen sequenced in a study of Ad26.COV2.S vaccination and SARS-CoV-2 variants. This table comes from immunoSEQ multiplex PCR, and its TCRdb copy is limited to in-frame clones, with some not included. The sample comprises around 250,000 clones, around nine tenths of which are singletons, and roughly 3% rests with the top ten. Treatment noted: around 19 received Ad26.COV2.S at low or high dose, single or two shots; a few received placebo; per-sample allocation not given. The samples were gathered on day 63 after the first injection of vaccine or placebo. The sample was peripheral blood, taken in a trial of Ad26.COV2.S vaccine versus placebo. These receptors were collected from a person aged 18-60 years who received the Ad26.COV2.S COVID-19 vaccine or a placebo.

The chain couples TRBV24-1 to TRBJ2-1; D uncertain. CDR3 length: 12 residues. V was pared by 3 bases and J by 4 bases, with 3 bases between. The germline V gene has CDR1 KGHDR and CDR2 SFDVKD. The CDR3 protein is CATSDGYNEQFF. CDR3 bases: TGTGCCACCAGTGATGGTTACAATGAGCAGTTCTTC.

This rearrangement joins TRBV7-2 to TRBJ2-1; the match to TRBD2 covers 7 bases. The CDR3 has 16 residues. Losses at the gene ends were 1 base for V and 2 bases for J; bases not matched to a gene: 5. Germline V lookup: CDR1 SGHTA, CDR2 FQGNSA. Written as DNA, the CDR3 is TGTGCCAGCAGCTTAGGGCTAGCGGTAACCTACAATGAGCAGTTCTTC. It specifies CASSLGLAVTYNEQFF.

V gene TRBV5-4 combines with J gene TRBJ2-2, with 8 bases fitting TRBD2. There are 18 residues in the CDR3. V shed 3 bases and J 0 bases; nucleotides not matched to a gene: 10. Germline V gene data show CDR1 as SGHNT and CDR2 as YYREEE (reference sequence). CDR3 loop: CASSSRAGGPANTGELFF. The CDR3 DNA is TGTGCCAGCAGCTCTCGGGCGGGGGGCCCCGCGAACACCGGGGAGCTGTTTTTT. The whole variable domain, filled in from reference TRBV5-4 and TRBJ2-2, reads ETGVTQSPTHLIKTRGQQVTLRCSSQSGHNTVSWYQQALGQGPQFIFQYYREEENGRGNFPPRFSGLQFPNYSSELNVNALELDDSALYLCASSSRAGGPANTGELFFGEGSRLTVL.

The CDR3 DNA is TGTGCCAGCAGCCGAACCGGACAGGGGACGTGGCAGCCCCAGCATTTT. Translation: CASSRTGQGTWQPQHF. The rearrangement joins TRBV6-7 to TRBJ1-5, with TRBD1 matching 9 bases. TRBV6-7 falls under the ORF class, with uncertain function. This CDR3 has 16 amino acids. Trimming removed 6 bases from V and 7 bases from J; junction bases left unmatched: 13.

The chain joins TRBV6-4 to TRBJ2-2; D gene uncertain. The CDR3 runs to 15 residues. The germline V gene encodes CDR1 MRHNA and CDR2 SNTAGT. Trimming left V 0 bases short and J 8 bases short, with 13 bases between. CDR3 sequence (DNA): TGTGCCAGCAGTGACTCGTTCCGAGCACCTGGGGAGCTGTTTTTT. Its protein product is CASSDSFRAPGELFF.

This clone was seen just once. The J gene is TRBJ2-1, the V gene TRBV6-2 or TRBV6-3; 8 bases are a match to TRBD2. In germline, CDR1 is MNHEY, CDR2 SVGEGT. This CDR3 spans 13 amino acids. The V segment lost 2 bases and the J segment 13 bases; nucleotides outside the gene matches: 7. The CDR3 DNA reads as TGTGCCAGCAGTTACGGGGGACTAGGATCCCAGTTCTTC. It specifies CASSYGGLGSQFF.

This clone showed up just a few times. V usage is TRBV7-6 and J usage is TRBJ1-6; D remains unclear. Germline values: CDR1 SGHVS, CDR2 FNYEAQ. This CDR3 contains 15 residues. Deletions cut 5 bases from V and 5 bases from J, with 13 bases between. The CDR3 spells CASSPSTPHNSPLHF. The CDR3 coding sequence is TGTGCCAGCAGCCCATCGACCCCTCATAATTCACCCCTCCACTTT. The complete variable domain, with remaining parts taken from reference TRBV7-6 and TRBJ1-6, reads GAGVSQSPRYKVTKRGQDVALRCDPISGHVSLYWYRQALGQGPEFLTYFNYEAQQDKSGLPNDRFSAERPEGSISTLTIQRTEQRDSAMYRCASSPSTPHNSPLHFGNGTRLTVT.

The V and J genes are TRBV5-4 and TRBJ1-5; 7 nucleotides agree with TRBD1. The CDR3 has 17 residues. Trimming cost V 1 base and J 0 bases; bases outside gene matches: 7. The germline V gene encodes CDR1 SGHNT and CDR2 YYREEE (reference sequence). The CDR3, as DNA: TGTGCCAGCAGCTTGTACAGGGGAACTTATAGCAATCAGCCCCAGCATTTT. Its protein product is CASSLYRGTYSNQPQHF.

The chain recombines TRBV7-2 with TRBJ2-1; a weak D match, TRBD2 (6 bases). The CDR3 extends over 14 amino acids. Germline CDR1 and CDR2: SGHTA and FQGNSA. Trimming took 5 bases from V and 3 from J, leaving 11 bases between them. CDR3 bases: TGTGCCAGCAGCGGGCGGGGCGGCTACAATGAGCAGTTCTTC. It is translated as CASSGRGGYNEQFF.

V usage is TRBV2 and J usage is TRBJ1-4, with 9 bases aligning to TRBD1. Losses at the gene ends were 5 bases for V and 3 bases for J; bases not matched to a gene: 4. The CDR3 length is 15 residues. In germline, CDR1 is SNHLY, CDR2 FYNNEI. The CDR3 reads CASSPDRGANEKLFF. In DNA, the CDR3 is TGTGCCAGCAGTCCCGACAGGGGGGCTAATGAAAAACTGTTTTTT.

The chain joins TRBV6-5 to TRBJ2-7; D gene unclear. Germline loops: CDR1 MNHEY, CDR2 SVGAGI. The CDR3 has 14 residues. Deletions cut 4 bases from V and 5 bases from J, with 15 bases between. The CDR3: CASSSLVARHEQYV. CDR3 nucleotide sequence: TGTGCCAGCAGTTCCCTGGTAGCACGCCACGAGCAGTACGTC.

J is TRBJ2-7 and V is TRBV28, with D uncertain. This CDR3 is 11 amino acids long. Trimming cost V 5 bases and J 4 bases, with 6 bases left between them. The germline V gene encodes CDR1 MDHEN and CDR2 SYDVKM. As DNA, the CDR3 is TGTGCCAGCAGTCCCCGATACGAGCAGTACGTC. This sequence encodes CASSPRYEQYV.

The V gene is TRBV4-1, the J gene TRBJ2-2; maybe TRBD1 (6 bases). V lost 4 bases to trimming and J lost 7 bases, with 10 bases between them. This CDR3 contains 13 residues. Germline V lookup: CDR1 MGHRA, CDR2 YSYEKL. The CDR3 nucleotides read TGCGCCAGCAGCCTACAGGGTAACGGGGAGCTGTTTTTT. It is translated as CASSLQGNGELFF.

This clone was counted only a few times. This chain links TRBV30 with TRBJ1-4; 7 positions match TRBD1. The V gene end was trimmed by 4 bases and the J gene end by 0 bases; junction bases not matched to a gene: 5. CDR1 GTSNPN and CDR2 SVGIG come from the germline V gene (reference sequence). CDR3 length: 15 amino acids. The CDR3 DNA reads TGTGCCTGGAATACAGGGGCTGCAACTAATGAAAAACTGTTTTTT. Translation: CAWNTGAATNEKLFF.

This chain uses TRBV6-2 or TRBV6-3 with TRBJ2-1; D unresolved. Germline V CDR1 and CDR2: MNHEY, SVGEGT. CDR3 length equals 16 residues. Trimming removed 3 bases from V and 0 bases from J, with 12 bases in between. The CDR3 coding sequence is TGTGCCAGCAGTTATAGCCCCCTGAGCTCCTACAATGAGCAGTTCTTC. This gives the protein CASSYSPLSSYNEQFF.

This clone has a single count. The chain is built from TRBV3-1 (or the pseudogene TRBV3-2) and TRBJ1-4, with 7 bases aligning to TRBD1. The ends lost 0 bases at V and 8 bases at J; junction bases unmatched: 3. Germline CDR1 and CDR2: LGHDT and YNNKEL (reference sequence). This CDR3 contains 14 residues. CDR3 protein: CASSQDRGQEKLFF. The CDR3 DNA sequence: TGTGCCAGCAGCCAAGATAGGGGACAGGAAAAACTGTTTTTT.

J is TRBJ2-5 and V is TRBV7-2; 12 nucleotides line up with TRBD1. V trimming: 1 base; J trimming: 5 bases; junction bases outside the gene matches: 5. CDR3 length: 16 amino acids. Germline values: CDR1 SGHTA, CDR2 FQGNSA. CDR3 protein: CASSLVGTGGVETQYF. Written as DNA, the CDR3 is TGTGCCAGCAGCTTAGTGGGGACAGGGGGCGTGGAGACCCAGTACTTC.

In this sample, this clone turned up once. The chain combines TRBV6-5 with TRBJ2-7, with no clear D. The CDR3 runs 14 residues. CDR1 is MNHEY and CDR2 is SVGAGI in the germline V gene. The V end lost 2 bases, the J end lost 4 bases, and 12 bases lay between the germline ends. In DNA form, the CDR3 reads TGTGCCAGCAGTTACGCGGCTAGTGGGTACGAGCAGTACGTC. Amino acids: CASSYAASGYEQYV.

This chain links TRBV15 with TRBJ1-5; 7 nucleotides align to TRBD1. The V gene end was trimmed by 6 bases and the J gene end by 4 bases; junction bases not matched to a gene: 12. Germline V gives CDR1 LNHNV, CDR2 YYDKDF (reference sequence). CDR3 length: 16 amino acids. The CDR3 DNA follows: TGTGCCACCAGTCTGCGACAGGGTTCAGTTAATCAGCCCCAGCATTTT. Translation gives CATSLRQGSVNQPQHF.

V and J are TRBV5-4 and TRBJ2-1; 9 nucleotides match TRBD2. Germline loops: CDR1 SGHNT, CDR2 YYREEE (reference sequence). CDR3 length: 16 amino acids. With V trimmed by 3 bases and J by 7 bases, 11 bases remained unmatched. The CDR3 protein is CASSWGRLAGTNEQFF. Written as DNA, the CDR3 is TGTGCCAGCAGCTGGGGGAGGCTAGCGGGGACTAATGAGCAGTTCTTC.

The chain employs TRBV29-1 and TRBJ2-5; 7 nucleotides match TRBD1. From germline, CDR1 is SQVTM and CDR2 ANQGSEA. The CDR3 is 13 residues long. The J segment lost 5 bases and the V segment lost 7 bases, leaving 10 bases of the junction unmatched. The DNA of the CDR3 is TGCAGCGCCGGGACAGCCCAAGGGGAGACCCAGTACTTC. It is translated as CSAGTAQGETQYF.